These 19 T cell receptor beta chains originate from one sample sequenced in a study of blood T cell repertoires in COVID-19 (dated by TCRdb to 2018 to 2021). The library was produced with the immunoSEQ multiplex PCR assay. Drawn from immuneACCESS, this table holds only the in-frame rearrangements with V and J called that TCRdb kept. Clones are partly lost; checked studies trace under half to an unresolved V gene and leave the rest unexplained. For this sample the table gives tens of thousands of clones, of which about 91% were detected only once. 43% of the sample is in the top ten clones. Sequenced material: peripheral blood. These receptors all stem from a woman aged 55-69 years with COVID-19, enrolled during active disease.

This rearrangement joins TRBV27 to TRBJ1-1; no firm D call. The V and J ends lost 2 bases and 0 bases respectively, with 7 bases between them. Germline V gene data show CDR1 as MNHEY and CDR2 as SMNVEV (reference sequence). The CDR3 runs to 14 residues. This chain's CDR3 is CASSLPGLNTEAFF. The CDR3 region has the DNA TGTGCCAGCAGTTTACCCGGGTTGAACACTGAAGCTTTCTTT.

The rearrangement uses TRBV29-1 and TRBJ2-7; 12 nucleotides agree with TRBD1. The V segment lost 7 bases and the J segment 6 bases; nucleotides outside the gene matches: 7. This CDR3 is 13 amino acids long. Germline V gives CDR1 SQVTM, CDR2 ANQGSEA. CDR3 sequence: CSGTGTGGREQYF. CDR3 DNA sequence: TGCAGCGGGACCGGGACAGGGGGCCGCGAGCAGTACTTC.

This clone was observed a single time. This sequence joins TRBV5-8 and TRBJ1-5, with 8 bases lining up with TRBD1. The CDR3 runs 15 residues. Germline CDR1 SGHTS, CDR2 YDEGEE. V was pared by 2 bases and J by 2 bases, with 3 bases of the junction left unmatched. CDR3 in DNA: TGTGCCAGCAGCTTCAGGGGGCGGGGCAATCAGCCCCAGCATTTT. It specifies CASSFRGRGNQPQHF.

This clone has a single count. This chain connects TRBV9 to TRBJ2-3; 8 nucleotides agree with TRBD2. Germline CDR1 is SGDLS and CDR2 is YYNGEE. The junction had 3 bases not matched to a gene; V was cut back by 2 bases and J by 10 bases. The CDR3 length is 12 residues. The CDR3 coding sequence is TGTGCCAGCAGCGTTGGAGCGGGGGCGCAGTATTTT. It yields the protein CASSVGAGAQYF.

Only one count was recorded for this clone. The CDR3 spells CAWSVLPYGYTF. The CDR3 DNA is TGTGCCTGGAGTGTACTACCCTATGGCTACACCTTC. The rearrangement uses TRBV30 and TRBJ1-2, with D unresolved. The CDR3 sequence is 12 residues long. Germline loops: CDR1 GTSNPN, CDR2 SVGIG (reference sequence). The V and J ends lost 0 bases and 4 bases respectively, with 6 bases between them.

The genes are TRBV5-1 and TRBJ2-3; a possible D gene is TRBD1 (6 bases). Between the trimmed V and J ends, which lost 5 bases and 0 bases, there was a span of 10 bases. Germline loops: CDR1 SGHRS, CDR2 YFSETQ. The CDR3 is made up of 14 amino acids. CDR3 coding DNA: TGCGCCAGCAGACAGGGCTCTAGCACAGATACGCAGTATTTT. Amino acid sequence: CASRQGSSTDTQYF.

The rearrangement links TRBV18 to TRBJ1-5; D might be TRBD1 (5 bases). Germline loops: CDR1 KGHSH, CDR2 LQKENI. The CDR3 runs 16 residues. Trimming shortened V by 3 bases and J by 0 bases, and 12 bases separated the two germline ends. CDR3 loop: CASSPAGLHSNQPQHF. The CDR3 DNA reads as TGTGCCAGCTCACCGGCGGGACTGCATAGCAATCAGCCCCAGCATTTT.

This chain links TRBV18 with TRBJ2-7, with TRBD1 as a possible D gene (6 bases). Per the germline V gene, CDR1 is KGHSH and CDR2 is LQKENI. The CDR3 loop spans 13 amino acids. The V end was cut by 2 bases, the J end by 5 bases, with 10 bases between. CDR3 sequence reads: CASSPNRVDEQYF. The CDR3 DNA follows: TGTGCCAGCTCACCAAACAGGGTCGACGAGCAGTACTTC.

The rearrangement joins TRBV6-5 to TRBJ2-1; 10 positions match TRBD1. CDR3 length: 14 amino acids. The junction had 1 base not matched to a gene; V was cut back by 2 bases and J by 6 bases. CDR1 MNHEY and CDR2 SVGAGI come from the germline V gene. The CDR3 loop is CASSYRDRGNEQFF. The CDR3 DNA follows: TGTGCCAGCAGTTACCGGGACAGGGGCAATGAGCAGTTCTTC.

This chain joins TRBV18 and TRBJ2-7; 7 nucleotides agree with TRBD1. CDR3 length equals 11 residues. Germline CDR1 is KGHSH and CDR2 is LQKENI. Losses at the gene ends were 6 bases for V and 9 bases for J; bases not matched to a gene: 5. In nucleotides, the CDR3 is TGTGCCAGCTCCTCGGGACAGAGGCAGTACTTC. It is translated as CASSSGQRQYF.

The CDR3 DNA reads as TGTGCCAGCAGAGACGGGAGCTCCTACGAGCAGTACTTC. It codes for CASRDGSSYEQYF. The chain is built from TRBV28 and TRBJ2-7; a possible D gene is TRBD2 (6 bases). Trimming stripped 6 bases from V and 0 bases from J, with 9 bases between. CDR1 is MDHEN and CDR2 is SYDVKM in the germline V gene. The CDR3 spans 13 residues. Full variable domain (missing parts from reference TRBV28 and TRBJ2-7): DVKVTQSSRYLVKRTGEKVFLECVQDMDHENMFWYRQDPGLGLRLIYFSYDVKMKEKGDIPEGYSVSREKKERFSLILESASTNQTSMYLCASRDGSSYEQYFGPGTRLTVT.

V gene TRBV5-5 combines with J gene TRBJ2-1; the match to TRBD2 covers 9 bases. The CDR3 covers 17 residues. The germline V gene encodes CDR1 SGHKS and CDR2 YYEKEE (reference sequence). Germline trimming cut 0 bases from V and 8 bases from J; bases unmatched to any gene: 12. The CDR3 loop reads CASSLAPSGAGVDEQFF. The CDR3 DNA is TGTGCCAGCAGCTTGGCCCCTAGCGGGGCCGGCGTGGATGAGCAGTTCTTC.

V gene TRBV29-1 combines with J gene TRBJ2-3; TRBD2 matches at 8 bases. Trimming took 3 bases from V and 5 from J; bases not matched to a gene: 7. Germline CDR1 and CDR2: SQVTM and ANQGSEA. This CDR3 is built from 14 residues. The CDR3 nucleotides are TGCAGCGTTGATCGTAGCGGGGCAGGAGATACGCAGTATTTT. It encodes CSVDRSGAGDTQYF.

The CDR3 coding sequence is TGTGCCAGCACCTTGACAGGGGGCCAGCCCCAGCATTTT. Translating gives CASTLTGGQPQHF. The chain has TRBV7-2 and TRBJ1-5; TRBD1 aligns across 10 bases. The germline gives CDR1 SGHTA, CDR2 FQGNSA. The V and J ends lost 7 bases and 7 bases, in that order; junction bases with no gene match: 4. The CDR3 extends over 13 amino acids.

The V gene is TRBV7-9, the J gene TRBJ2-5; D remains ambiguous. The CDR3 is made up of 13 amino acids. V was cut by 3 bases and J by 4 bases, with 9 bases left in between. Germline lookup yields CDR1 SEHNR and CDR2 FQNEAQ (reference sequence). The CDR3 DNA follows: TGTGCCAGCAGCTTGGTGGGCACAGAGACCCAGTACTTC. It codes for CASSLVGTETQYF.

V gene TRBV24-1 combines with J gene TRBJ2-5; 9 bases agree with TRBD1. Per the germline V gene, CDR1 is KGHDR and CDR2 is SFDVKD. There are 16 residues in the CDR3. V was pared by 4 bases and J by 5 bases, with 10 bases of the junction left unmatched. The CDR3, as DNA: TGTGCCACCAGTGACTCCCAACAGGGGGCCGGGGAGACCCAGTACTTC. It codes for CATSDSQQGAGETQYF.

The J gene is TRBJ1-2, the V gene TRBV6-5; TRBD1 might be the D (5 bases). There are 14 residues in the CDR3. The germline V and J ends were trimmed by 5 bases and 5 bases, with 15 bases remaining between them. The germline V gene encodes CDR1 MNHEY and CDR2 SVGAGI. This CDR3 reads CASSPGGTPYGYTF. The DNA of the CDR3 is TGTGCCAGCAGTCCCGGGGGGACTCCATATGGCTACACCTTC.

J is TRBJ1-6 and V is TRBV28; 8 positions match TRBD1. The length of the CDR3 is 15 residues. V trimming: 6 bases; J trimming: 7 bases; junction bases outside the gene matches: 8. CDR1 MDHEN and CDR2 SYDVKM come from the germline V gene. The CDR3 protein is CASSPRTGFNSPLHF. The CDR3, as DNA: TGTGCCAGCAGCCCCCGGACAGGGTTCAATTCACCCCTCCACTTT. Together with reference TRBV28 and TRBJ1-6, the CDR3 gives the full variable domain: DVKVTQSSRYLVKRTGEKVFLECVQDMDHENMFWYRQDPGLGLRLIYFSYDVKMKEKGDIPEGYSVSREKKERFSLILESASTNQTSMYLCASSPRTGFNSPLHFGNGTRLTVT.

The J gene is TRBJ2-1, the V gene TRBV6-5; tentatively, D is TRBD2 (5 bases). Germline CDR1 and CDR2: MNHEY and SVGAGI. Trimming shortened V by 2 bases and J by 10 bases, and 15 bases separated the two germline ends. The CDR3 is 14 residues long. CDR3 protein: CASSYPGLGGEQFF. CDR3 coding DNA: TGTGCCAGCAGTTACCCTGGCCTCGGCGGGGAGCAGTTCTTC.